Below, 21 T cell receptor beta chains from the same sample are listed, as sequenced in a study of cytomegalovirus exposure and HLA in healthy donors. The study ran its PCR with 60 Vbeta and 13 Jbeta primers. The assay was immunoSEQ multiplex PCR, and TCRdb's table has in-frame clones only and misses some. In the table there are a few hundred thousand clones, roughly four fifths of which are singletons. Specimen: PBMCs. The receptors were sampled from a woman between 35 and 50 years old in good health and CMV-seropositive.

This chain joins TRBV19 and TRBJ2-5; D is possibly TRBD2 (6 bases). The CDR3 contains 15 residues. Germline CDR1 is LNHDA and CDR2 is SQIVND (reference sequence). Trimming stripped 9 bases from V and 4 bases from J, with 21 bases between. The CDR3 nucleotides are TGTGCCAGCTCCCGACCGACCGACGGGGGAGAGACCCAGTACTTC. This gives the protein CASSRPTDGGETQYF.

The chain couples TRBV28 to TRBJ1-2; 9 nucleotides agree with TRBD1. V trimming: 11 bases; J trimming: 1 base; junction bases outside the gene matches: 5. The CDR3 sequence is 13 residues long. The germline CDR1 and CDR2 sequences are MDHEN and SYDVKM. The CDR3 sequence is CAAQGQGNYGYTF. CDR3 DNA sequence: TGTGCCGCGCAGGGACAGGGTAACTATGGCTACACCTTC.

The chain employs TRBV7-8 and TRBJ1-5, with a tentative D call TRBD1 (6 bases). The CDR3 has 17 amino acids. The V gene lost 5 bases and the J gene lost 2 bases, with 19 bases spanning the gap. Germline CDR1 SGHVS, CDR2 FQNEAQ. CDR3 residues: CASSVRQDGVGNQPQHF. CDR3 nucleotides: TGTGCCAGCAGCGTTCGACAGGACGGGGTGGGCAATCAGCCCCAGCATTTT.

This CDR3 reads CATRQGSYEQYF. The DNA of the CDR3 is TGTGCCACCCGACAGGGATCCTACGAGCAGTACTTC. This sequence joins TRBV28 and TRBJ2-7; TRBD1 agrees at 7 bases. Germline-derived CDR1 and CDR2 are MDHEN and SYDVKM. J was trimmed by 1 base and V by 10 bases; bases with no gene match: 4. The CDR3 consists of 12 residues.

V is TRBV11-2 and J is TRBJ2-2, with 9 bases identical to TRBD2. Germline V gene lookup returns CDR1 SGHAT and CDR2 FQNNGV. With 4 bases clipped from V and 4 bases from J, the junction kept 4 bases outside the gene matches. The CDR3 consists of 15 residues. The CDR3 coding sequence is TGTGCCAGCAGCTCCCTAGCGGGATTCACCGGGGAGCTGTTTTTT. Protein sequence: CASSSLAGFTGELFF.

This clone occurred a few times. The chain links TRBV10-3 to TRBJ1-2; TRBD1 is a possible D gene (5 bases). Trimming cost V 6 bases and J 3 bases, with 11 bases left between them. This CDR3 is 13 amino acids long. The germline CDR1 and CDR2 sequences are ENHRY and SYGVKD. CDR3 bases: TGTGCCATCAGGGAGGACACCGACTATGGCTACACCTTC. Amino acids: CAIREDTDYGYTF.

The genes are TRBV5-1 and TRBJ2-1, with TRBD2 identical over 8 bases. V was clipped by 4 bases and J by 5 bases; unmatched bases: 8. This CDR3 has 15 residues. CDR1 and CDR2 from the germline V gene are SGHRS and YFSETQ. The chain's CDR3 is CASSNSAGAHNEQFF. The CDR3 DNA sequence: TGCGCCAGCAGCAACTCAGCGGGAGCGCACAATGAGCAGTTCTTC. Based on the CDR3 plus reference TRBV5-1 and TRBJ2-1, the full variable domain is KAGVTQTPRYLIKTRGQQVTLSCSPISGHRSVSWYQQTPGQGLQFLFEYFSETQRNKGNFPGRFSGRQFSNSRSEMNVSTLELGDSALYLCASSNSAGAHNEQFFGPGTRLTVL.

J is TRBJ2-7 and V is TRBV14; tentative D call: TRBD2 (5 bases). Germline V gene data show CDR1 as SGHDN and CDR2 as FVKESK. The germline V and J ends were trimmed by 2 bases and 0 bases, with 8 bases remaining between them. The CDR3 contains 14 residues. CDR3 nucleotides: TGTGCCAGCAGCCAACGCGGGCACTCCTACGAGCAGTACTTC. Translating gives CASSQRGHSYEQYF.

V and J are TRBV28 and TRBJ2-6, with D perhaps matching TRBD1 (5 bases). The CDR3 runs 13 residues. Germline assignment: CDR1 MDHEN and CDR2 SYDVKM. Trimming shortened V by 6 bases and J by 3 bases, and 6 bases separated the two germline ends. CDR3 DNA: TGTGCCAGCAGCAGGGTTGGGGCCAACGTCCTGACTTTC. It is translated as CASSRVGANVLTF.

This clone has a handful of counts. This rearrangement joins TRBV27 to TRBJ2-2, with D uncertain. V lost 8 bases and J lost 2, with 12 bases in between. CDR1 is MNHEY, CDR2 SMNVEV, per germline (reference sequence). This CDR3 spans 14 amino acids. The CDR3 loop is CASERAPNTGELFF. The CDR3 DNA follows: TGTGCCAGCGAGCGCGCACCCAACACCGGGGAGCTGTTTTTT.

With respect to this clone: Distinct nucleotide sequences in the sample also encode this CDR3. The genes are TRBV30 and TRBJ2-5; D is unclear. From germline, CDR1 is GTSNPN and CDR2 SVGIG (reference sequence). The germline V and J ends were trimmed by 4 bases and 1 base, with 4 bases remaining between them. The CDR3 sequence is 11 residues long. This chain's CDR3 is CAWTLQETQYF. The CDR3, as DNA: TGTGCCTGGACCCTCCAAGAGACCCAGTACTTC.

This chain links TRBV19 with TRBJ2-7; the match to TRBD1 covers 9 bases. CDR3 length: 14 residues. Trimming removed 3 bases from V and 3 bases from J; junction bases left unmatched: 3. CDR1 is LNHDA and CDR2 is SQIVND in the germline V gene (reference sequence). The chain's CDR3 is CASSISTGGYEQYF. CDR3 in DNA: TGTGCCAGTAGTATTTCGACAGGGGGCTACGAGCAGTACTTC.

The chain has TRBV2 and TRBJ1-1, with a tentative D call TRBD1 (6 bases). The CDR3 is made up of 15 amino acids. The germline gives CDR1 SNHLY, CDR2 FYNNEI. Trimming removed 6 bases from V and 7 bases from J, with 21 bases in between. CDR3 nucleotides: TGTGCCAGCAGCGCGGACAGACCCATACGAGGTGAAGCTTTCTTT. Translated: CASSADRPIRGEAFF.

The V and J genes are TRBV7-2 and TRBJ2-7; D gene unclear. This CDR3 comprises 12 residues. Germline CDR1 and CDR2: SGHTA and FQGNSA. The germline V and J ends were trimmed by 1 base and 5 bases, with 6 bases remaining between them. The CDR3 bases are TGTGCCAGCAGCTTAGGGCGGAACGAGCAGTACTTC. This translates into CASSLGRNEQYF.

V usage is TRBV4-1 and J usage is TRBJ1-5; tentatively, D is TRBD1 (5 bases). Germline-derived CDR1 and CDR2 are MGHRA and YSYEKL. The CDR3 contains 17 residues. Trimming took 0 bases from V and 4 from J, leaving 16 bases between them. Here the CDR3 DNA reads TGCGCCAGCAGCCAAGACCGAACCCAGGGTGGAAATCAGCCCCAGCATTTT. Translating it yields CASSQDRTQGGNQPQHF.

DNA for the CDR3: TGTGCCAGTAGCCCCGGACTCACCCTGGGACAGCCCCAGCATTTT. This encodes CASSPGLTLGQPQHF. The chain recombines TRBV19 with TRBJ1-5, with D hard to call. Trimming cost V 6 bases and J 7 bases, with 19 bases left between them. This CDR3 has 15 residues. Germline V gives CDR1 LNHDA, CDR2 SQIVND (reference sequence).

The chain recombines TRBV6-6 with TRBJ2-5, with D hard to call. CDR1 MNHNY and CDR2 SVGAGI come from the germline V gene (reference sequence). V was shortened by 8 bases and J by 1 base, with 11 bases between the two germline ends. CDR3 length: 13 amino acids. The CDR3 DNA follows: TGTGCCAGCCGTAGTGTAGTCCAAGAGACCCAGTACTTC. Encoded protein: CASRSVVQETQYF.

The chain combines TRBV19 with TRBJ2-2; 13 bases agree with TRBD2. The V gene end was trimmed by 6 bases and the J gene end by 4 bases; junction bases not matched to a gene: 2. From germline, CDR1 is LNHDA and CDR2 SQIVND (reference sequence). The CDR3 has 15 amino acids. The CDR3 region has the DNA TGTGCCAGTAGGCGACTAGCGGGAGGCACCGGGGAGCTGTTTTTT. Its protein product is CASRRLAGGTGELFF.

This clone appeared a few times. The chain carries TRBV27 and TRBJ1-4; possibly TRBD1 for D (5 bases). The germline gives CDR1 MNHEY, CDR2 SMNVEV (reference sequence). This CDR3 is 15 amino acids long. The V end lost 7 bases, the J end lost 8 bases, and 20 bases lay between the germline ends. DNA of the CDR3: TGTGCCAGCACCCCTGGTTCAGGGATATCCGAAAAACTGTTTTTT. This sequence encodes CASTPGSGISEKLFF.

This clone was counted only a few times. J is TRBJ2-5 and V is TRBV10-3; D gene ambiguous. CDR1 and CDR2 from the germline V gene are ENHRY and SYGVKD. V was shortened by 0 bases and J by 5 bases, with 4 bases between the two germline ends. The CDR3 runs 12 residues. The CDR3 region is CAISESRETQYF. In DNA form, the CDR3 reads TGTGCCATCAGTGAGTCTCGGGAGACCCAGTACTTC.

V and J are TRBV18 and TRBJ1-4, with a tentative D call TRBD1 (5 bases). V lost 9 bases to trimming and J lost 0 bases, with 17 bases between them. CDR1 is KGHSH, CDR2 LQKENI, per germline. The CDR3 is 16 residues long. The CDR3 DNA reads TGTGCCAGTAGCCGAGCCAGGGAGGCAACTAATGAAAAACTGTTTTTT. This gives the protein CASSRAREATNEKLFF.